This T cell receptor (beta chain) was documented in a study of cytomegalovirus exposure and HLA in healthy donors. Overall study: Out of fewer than 500 genotyped donors, about 80% belonged to the Caucasian-associated ancestry cluster.

This clone was observed a single time. Nominal health characterized the donors when sampled, though unrecorded immune exposures were likely. In the PCR, 60 Vbeta and 13 Jbeta primers were used. The assay was immunoSEQ multiplex PCR, and TCRdb's table has in-frame clones only and misses some. The sample lists about 200,000 clones; over 75% were seen once. What was sequenced was PBMCs. The clonotype originates from a woman between 45 and 65 years old in good health and CMV-seronegative.

The CDR3 DNA is TGTGCCAGCAGTATCACCGGGACAGGGGGAGATTTCTACGAGCAGTACTTC. It encodes CASSITGTGGDFYEQYF. V gene TRBV2 combines with J gene TRBJ2-5, with TRBD1 identical over 11 bases. Gene TRBJ2-7 matches the end of the DNA better, so the J call may be wrong. CDR1 is SNHLY, CDR2 FYNNEI, per germline. CDR3 length: 17 amino acids.